The 25 T cell receptor beta chains reported below all come from one sample, sequenced in a study of brain T cells in children with intractable seizures. Libraries were prepared by immunoSEQ multiplex PCR; TCRdb keeps only in-frame clonotypes and omits some of them. The sample lists fewer than 150,000 clones, roughly 94% occurring once. The sequencing here drew on peripheral blood, taken at surgery. The receptors originated from a boy in the first two years of life with hemimegalencephaly and intractable seizures.

J is TRBJ2-1 and V is TRBV9; the D call may be TRBD1 or TRBD2 (6 bases each). Germline values: CDR1 SGDLS, CDR2 YYNGEE. V lost 0 bases and J lost 5, with 15 bases in between. The CDR3 is 16 amino acids. The CDR3 region has the DNA TGTGCCAGCAGCGTAGATGGTGGAGGGGGTCACAATGAGCAGTTCTTC. Translation gives CASSVDGGGGHNEQFF. Using reference TRBV9 and TRBJ2-1 for the parts outside the CDR3, the full variable domain is DSGVTQTPKHLITATGQRVTLRCSPRSGDLSVYWYQQSLDQGLQFLIQYYNGEERAKGNILERFSAQQFPDLHSELNLSSLELGDSALYFCASSVDGGGGHNEQFFGPGTRLTVL.

CDR3 sequence (DNA): TGCGCCAGCAGCTTGCGTTTGGAGGGTCGAGGCAGCACCCAGAATAGGGCTTTCTTT. It encodes CASSLRLEGRGSTQNRAFF. The chain is built from TRBV5-1 and TRBJ1-1; D is undetermined. Trimming took off 1 base at V and 11 bases at J, with 33 bases between the two ends. This CDR3 comprises 19 residues. Germline values: CDR1 SGHRS, CDR2 YFSETQ.

CDR3 in amino acids: CASSPTSVYETQYF. The CDR3 coding sequence is TGTGCCAGCAGCCCGACTAGCGTCTACGAGACCCAGTACTTC. The chain has TRBV5-5 and TRBJ2-5, with 8 bases matching TRBD2. CDR1 SGHKS and CDR2 YYEKEE come from the germline V gene (reference sequence). The CDR3 covers 14 residues. The ends lost 4 bases at V and 5 bases at J; junction bases unmatched: 7.

The chain recombines TRBV4-2 with TRBJ1-5; D may be TRBD1 (5 bases). CDR1 LGHNA and CDR2 YNFKEQ come from the germline V gene. The CDR3 consists of 15 residues. With 2 bases removed from V and 7 bases from J, the gap between germline ends came to 15 bases. In DNA, the CDR3 is TGTGCCAGCAGCCAAAAAATCCAGGGAGGACAGCCCCAGCATTTT. Translating gives CASSQKIQGGQPQHF.

The chain joins TRBV4-1 to TRBJ1-2; 7 nucleotides line up with TRBD1. CDR1 and CDR2 from the germline V gene are MGHRA and YSYEKL. With 1 base clipped from V and 8 bases from J, the junction kept 13 bases outside the gene matches. The CDR3 loop spans 16 amino acids. In nucleotides, the CDR3 is TGCGCCAGCAGCCAAGTTTCGGACAGGCCACCTGAGGGCTACACCTTC. It is translated as CASSQVSDRPPEGYTF.

The rearrangement links TRBV9 to TRBJ1-1, with D possibly matching TRBD1 (6 bases). The V and J ends lost 0 bases and 1 base respectively, with 7 bases between them. Germline V lookup: CDR1 SGDLS, CDR2 YYNGEE. The CDR3 length is 14 residues. The CDR3 sequence is CASSVVGANTEAFF. The DNA for the CDR3 is TGTGCCAGCAGCGTAGTGGGGGCGAACACTGAAGCTTTCTTT. Variable domain in full (rest from reference TRBV9 and TRBJ1-1): DSGVTQTPKHLITATGQRVTLRCSPRSGDLSVYWYQQSLDQGLQFLIQYYNGEERAKGNILERFSAQQFPDLHSELNLSSLELGDSALYFCASSVVGANTEAFFGQGTRLTVV.

This rearrangement joins TRBV7-2 to TRBJ2-7; possibly TRBD2 for D (6 bases). The CDR3 spans 15 residues. Per the germline V gene, CDR1 is SGHTA and CDR2 is FQGNSA. V was clipped by 1 base and J by 2 bases, with 12 bases between them. Written as DNA, the CDR3 is TGTGCCAGCAGCTTAGGAGCCTGGGGGGCCTACGAGCAGTACTTC. Translating gives CASSLGAWGAYEQYF.

This clone was seen just once. This chain joins TRBV6-7 and TRBJ2-1, with D uncertain. TRBV6-7 is marked as an open reading frame, function uncertain. Between the trimmed V and J ends, which lost 0 bases and 10 bases, there was a span of 13 bases. There are 14 residues in the CDR3. CDR3 nucleotide sequence: TGTGCCAGCAGTTACTCTGGGTTGGCCGACGAGCAGTTCTTC. Translated: CASSYSGLADEQFF.

The chain is built from TRBV3-1 (or the pseudogene TRBV3-2) and TRBJ2-2, with 7 bases fitting TRBD1. The trim removed 4 bases at V and 4 bases at J, leaving 12 bases unmatched. This CDR3 contains 17 residues. CDR1 is LGHDT, CDR2 YNNKEL, per germline (reference sequence). CDR3 amino acids: CASSRDRADGLTGELFF. The CDR3 DNA sequence: TGTGCCAGCAGCCGAGACAGGGCGGATGGTCTCACCGGGGAGCTGTTTTTT.

The chain carries TRBV7-9 and TRBJ2-5; perhaps TRBD2 as D (5 bases). This CDR3 spans 12 amino acids. The V and J ends lost 5 bases and 5 bases respectively, with 9 bases between them. In germline, CDR1 is SEHNR, CDR2 FQNEAQ (reference sequence). The CDR3 spells CASSHGEETQYF. The CDR3 coding sequence is TGTGCCAGCAGCCACGGGGAGGAGACCCAGTACTTC.

The J gene is TRBJ2-7, the V gene TRBV27, with 10 bases fitting TRBD2. Germline CDR1 MNHEY, CDR2 SMNVEV (reference sequence). The V gene end was trimmed by 8 bases and the J gene end by 2 bases; junction bases not matched to a gene: 15. The CDR3 loop spans 17 amino acids. The CDR3, as DNA: TGTGCCAGCCGTGGACTAGCGGTAGGACGCTTAACCTACGAGCAGTACTTC. Translated, it gives CASRGLAVGRLTYEQYF.

This chain connects TRBV10-3 to TRBJ2-2, with TRBD2 matching over 12 bases. With 5 bases clipped from V and 8 bases from J, the junction kept 9 bases outside the gene matches. Germline V gives CDR1 ENHRY, CDR2 SYGVKD. The CDR3 consists of 16 residues. CDR3 region: CAISFGLAGIGGELFF. CDR3 nucleotide sequence: TGTGCCATCAGTTTCGGACTAGCGGGAATTGGTGGGGAGCTGTTTTTT.

V usage is TRBV18 and J usage is TRBJ2-7; D is uncertain. The ends were cut back, 1 base at V and 3 bases at J, with 7 bases in the middle. This CDR3 has 13 residues. Germline V gene lookup returns CDR1 KGHSH and CDR2 LQKENI. CDR3: CASSPRAGYEQYF. Written as DNA, the CDR3 is TGTGCCAGCTCACCACGTGCAGGCTACGAGCAGTACTTC.

This sequence joins TRBV20-1 and TRBJ2-1; 10 nucleotides match TRBD2. The CDR3 covers 16 residues. V shed 3 bases and J 8 bases; nucleotides not matched to a gene: 13. Germline values: CDR1 DFQATT, CDR2 SNEGSKA (reference sequence). The CDR3 nucleotides read TGCAGTGCTAGTCCGCTGGGGAGCGGGAGGGGCGATGAGCAGTTCTTC. It translates to CSASPLGSGRGDEQFF.

The rearrangement joins TRBV5-1 to TRBJ2-3; maybe TRBD1 (6 bases). With 4 bases removed from V and 0 bases from J, the gap between germline ends came to 6 bases. The CDR3 is 13 residues long. The germline CDR1 and CDR2 sequences are SGHRS and YFSETQ. The CDR3 sequence is CASSTGSTDTQYF. DNA of the CDR3: TGCGCCAGCAGCACAGGGAGCACAGATACGCAGTATTTT.

The chain has TRBV6-6 and TRBJ1-2; D remains unclear. V was cut by 2 bases and J by 5 bases, with 6 bases left in between. Germline V CDR1 and CDR2: MNHNY, SVGAGI (reference sequence). This CDR3 has 12 amino acids. The DNA for the CDR3 is TGTGCCAGCAGTTACGGCAGATATGGCTACACCTTC. Its protein is CASSYGRYGYTF.

This chain links TRBV3-1 (or the pseudogene TRBV3-2) with TRBJ1-5; 7 bases are a match to TRBD1. The CDR3 is 18 amino acids. Per the germline V gene, CDR1 is LGHDT and CDR2 is YNNKEL (reference sequence). The junction had 13 bases not matched to a gene; V was cut back by 5 bases and J by 0 bases. The CDR3 sequence is CASSYPGQKGYSNQPQHF. The DNA of the CDR3 is TGTGCCAGCAGCTATCCGGGACAGAAGGGCTATAGCAATCAGCCCCAGCATTTT.

The V and J genes are TRBV5-1 and TRBJ1-1, with D possibly being TRBD1 (5 bases). V gave up 0 bases and J gave up 4 bases, with 10 bases separating them. CDR1 is SGHRS and CDR2 is YFSETQ in the germline V gene. This CDR3 spans 14 amino acids. The CDR3 DNA reads as TGCGCCAGCAGCTTGGGACAGTATGGCACTGAAGCTTTCTTT. Its protein product is CASSLGQYGTEAFF.

The CDR3 coding sequence is TGTGCCAGCAGTTTATCGCAGGGGGGCTATGAGCAGTTCTTC. Amino acids: CASSLSQGGYEQFF. The rearrangement links TRBV27 to TRBJ2-1; tentatively, D is TRBD1 (7 bases). Germline CDR1 reads MNHEY; CDR2 reads SMNVEV (reference sequence). V was clipped by 0 bases and J by 8 bases, with 11 bases between them. The CDR3 is 14 amino acids.

V and J are TRBV6-4 and TRBJ2-5, with TRBD2 matching 7 bases. Germline V CDR1 and CDR2: MRHNA, SNTAGT. V was pared by 2 bases and J by 3 bases, with 0 bases of the junction left unmatched. The length of the CDR3 is 13 residues. CDR3 amino acids: CASSDGGEETQYF. CDR3 coding DNA: TGTGCCAGCAGTGACGGGGGGGAAGAGACCCAGTACTTC.

This sequence joins TRBV28 and TRBJ1-6; D gene uncertain. Germline loops: CDR1 MDHEN, CDR2 SYDVKM. The CDR3 loop spans 11 amino acids. Trimming removed 6 bases at V and 9 bases at J, with 6 bases between. In nucleotides, the CDR3 is TGTGCCAGCAGAGCCCTTTCACCCCTCCACTTT. Translation gives CASRALSPLHF.

This chain connects TRBV7-3 to TRBJ2-5; no clear D gene. Trimming cost V 4 bases and J 5 bases, with 8 bases left between them. Germline values: CDR1 SGHTA, CDR2 FQGTGA. This CDR3 region has 12 residues. The CDR3 sequence is CASSSPTETQYF. The CDR3 DNA sequence: TGTGCCAGCAGCTCCCCTACGGAGACCCAGTACTTC.

The gene calls are TRBV30 and TRBJ2-7; 10 nucleotides match TRBD1. This CDR3 spans 14 amino acids. J was trimmed by 9 bases and V by 0 bases; bases with no gene match: 8. Germline assignment: CDR1 GTSNPN and CDR2 SVGIG (reference sequence). CDR3 in DNA: TGTGCCTGGAGTGTCCGGGACAGGGGTCCATCGCAGTACTTC. Translation: CAWSVRDRGPSQYF.

There are a few counts of this clone. This chain connects TRBV27 to TRBJ1-5; D not resolved. Germline CDR1 reads MNHEY; CDR2 reads SMNVEV (reference sequence). V was cut by 8 bases and J by 0 bases, with 11 bases left in between. This CDR3 has 14 amino acids. The CDR3 region is CASGSGYSNQPQHF. DNA for the CDR3: TGTGCCAGCGGGTCGGGGTATAGCAATCAGCCCCAGCATTTT.

The V gene is TRBV28, the J gene TRBJ1-6; TRBD1 agrees at 9 bases. This CDR3 contains 14 residues. V shed 5 bases, J shed 4 bases, and the junction held 0 bases outside the gene matches. Germline CDR1 reads MDHEN; CDR2 reads SYDVKM. CDR3 bases: TGTGCCAGCAGTGACAGGGGGTATAATTCACCCCTCCACTTT. Translated: CASSDRGYNSPLHF.